The next 24 T cell receptor beta chains were all read from a single sample in a study of cytomegalovirus exposure and HLA in healthy donors. In the PCR, 60 Vbeta and 13 Jbeta primers were used. Measured with immunoSEQ multiplex PCR; TCRdb has only the in-frame clones, and not every one. This table has about 150,000 clones, about 72% appearing once. The specimen sequenced was PBMCs. The receptors were gathered from a middle-aged man in good health and CMV-seronegative.

This clone was recorded once. The V gene is TRBV5-4, the J gene TRBJ2-3; 8 positions match TRBD2. This CDR3 has 15 residues. After removal of 0 bases from V and 5 bases from J, the junction contained 5 bases not matched to a gene. Germline CDR1 reads SGHNT; CDR2 reads YYREEE (reference sequence). The CDR3 region has the DNA TGTGCCAGCAGCTTGGATAGCGGGGTGGGAGATACGCAGTATTTT. It yields the protein CASSLDSGVGDTQYF.

This clone was detected only once. The chain couples TRBV6-5 to TRBJ2-1, with 7 nucleotides matching TRBD2. The CDR3 runs 15 residues. CDR1 and CDR2 from the germline V gene are MNHEY and SVGAGI. After removal of 7 bases from V and 6 bases from J, the junction contained 12 bases not matched to a gene. The CDR3 here is CASTLGLGGVNEQFF. CDR3 in DNA: TGTGCCAGCACCCTGGGGCTGGGGGGGGTCAATGAGCAGTTCTTC.

This chain links TRBV5-1 with TRBJ1-4; weak D call: TRBD1 (5 bases). The CDR3 is 16 residues long. Germline V gene sequence: CDR1 SGHRS, CDR2 YFSETQ. The V and J ends lost 0 bases and 7 bases respectively, with 16 bases between them. CDR3: CASSLAAGGGVEKLFF. The CDR3 bases are TGCGCCAGCAGCTTGGCTGCGGGCGGGGGTGTTGAAAAACTGTTTTTT.

In its sample, this clone was seen a few times. The chain is built from TRBV6-1 and TRBJ1-4; D may be TRBD1 (5 bases). The germline V gene encodes CDR1 MNHNS and CDR2 SASEGT. CDR3 size: 17 residues. The ends were cut back, 0 bases at V and 2 bases at J, with 13 bases in the middle. CDR3 amino acids: CASSEASGGGTNEKLFF. The CDR3 nucleotides read TGTGCCAGCAGTGAAGCTTCGGGGGGAGGGACTAATGAAAAACTGTTTTTT.

The genes are TRBV7-2 and TRBJ2-5; TRBD2 matches 9 bases. The end of the DNA fits TRBJ2-7 better, so the J call may be wrong. The CDR3 sequence is 15 residues long. The germline V gene has CDR1 SGHTA and CDR2 FQGNSA. CDR3 nucleotide sequence: TGTGCCAGCAGCTTAGTTGGCGGGAGGGCCAACGAGCAGTACTTC. The encoded protein is CASSLVGGRANEQYF.

The chain has TRBV5-6 and TRBJ1-3; no clear D. V lost 0 bases and J lost 0, with 7 bases in between. The CDR3 consists of 15 residues. Germline V gene lookup returns CDR1 SGHDT and CDR2 YYEEEE. The CDR3 nucleotides read TGTGCCAGCAGCTTGGTGAGGTACTCTGGAAACACCATATATTTT. Amino acid sequence: CASSLVRYSGNTIYF.

This clone was detected only once. V gene TRBV6-5 combines with J gene TRBJ1-5, with 8 bases identical to TRBD1. CDR1 MNHEY and CDR2 SVGAGI come from the germline V gene. The CDR3 contains 14 residues. J was trimmed by 2 bases and V by 5 bases; bases with no gene match: 2. Here the CDR3 DNA reads TGTGCCAGCAGTCCGACAGGGGGCAATCAGCCCCAGCATTTT. Translation: CASSPTGGNQPQHF.

The chain has TRBV27 and TRBJ2-2, with unresolved D. Germline V gives CDR1 MNHEY, CDR2 SMNVEV (reference sequence). V was trimmed by 3 bases and J by 6 bases, leaving 8 bases between them. The CDR3 extends over 13 amino acids. The CDR3 DNA follows: TGTGCCAGCAGTTTCCGGCTAGCCGGGGAGCTGTTTTTT. Its protein product is CASSFRLAGELFF.

The rearrangement links TRBV28 to TRBJ2-7, with D tentatively TRBD1 (6 bases). Germline CDR1 is MDHEN and CDR2 is SYDVKM. This CDR3 has 15 amino acids. V shed 1 base and J shed 4 bases, with 14 bases lying between them. CDR3 sequence reads: CASSLSEQGVYEQYF. CDR3 bases: TGTGCCAGCAGTTTATCGGAACAGGGTGTTTACGAGCAGTACTTC.

This chain links TRBV5-1 with TRBJ1-5; 9 nucleotides agree with TRBD1. The CDR3 loop spans 15 amino acids. Germline trimming cut 0 bases from V and 3 bases from J; bases unmatched to any gene: 1. Germline V gene data show CDR1 as SGHRS and CDR2 as YFSETQ. The CDR3 loop reads CASSLGTGANQPQHF. CDR3 coding DNA: TGCGCCAGCAGCTTGGGGACAGGGGCCAATCAGCCCCAGCATTTT.

V and J are TRBV5-1 and TRBJ2-6, with unresolved D. Germline CDR1 SGHRS, CDR2 YFSETQ. This CDR3 has 15 amino acids. The V and J ends lost 4 bases and 0 bases respectively, with 8 bases between them. CDR3 nucleotides: TGCGCCAGCAGCCTGAGAATCTCTGGGGCCAACGTCCTGACTTTC. Translating it yields CASSLRISGANVLTF.

CDR3 loop: CASSLGSGNSNQPQHF. As DNA, the CDR3 is TGTGCCAGCAGCTTAGGGTCCGGGAATAGCAATCAGCCCCAGCATTTT. The rearrangement links TRBV7-6 to TRBJ1-5; no firm D call. This CDR3 is 16 amino acids long. Trimming removed 1 base from V and 0 bases from J, with 10 bases in between. CDR1 is SGHVS, CDR2 FNYEAQ, per germline.

This chain uses TRBV5-1 with TRBJ2-3; 11 bases agree with TRBD2. This CDR3 comprises 15 residues. CDR1 and CDR2 from the germline V gene are SGHRS and YFSETQ. V lost 4 bases, J lost 0 bases, and 1 base stayed unmatched. The CDR3, as DNA: TGCGCCAGCAGCCCTAGCGGGGGGAGCACAGATACGCAGTATTTT. This encodes CASSPSGGSTDTQYF. Full variable domain (outside the CDR3, taken from reference TRBV5-1 and TRBJ2-3): KAGVTQTPRYLIKTRGQQVTLSCSPISGHRSVSWYQQTPGQGLQFLFEYFSETQRNKGNFPGRFSGRQFSNSRSEMNVSTLELGDSALYLCASSPSGGSTDTQYFGPGTRLTVL.

This clone was detected only once. The chain carries TRBV9 and TRBJ2-3; D might be TRBD2 (6 bases). The germline V gene has CDR1 SGDLS and CDR2 YYNGEE. The CDR3 is made up of 14 amino acids. V was trimmed by 3 bases and J by 2 bases, leaving 10 bases between them. DNA for the CDR3: TGTGCCAGCAGCGCCGGGGACTCCACAGATACGCAGTATTTT. Translated, it gives CASSAGDSTDTQYF.

The chain is built from TRBV15 and TRBJ2-3, with 8 bases aligning to TRBD2. There are 19 residues in the CDR3. V shed 0 bases and J 0 bases; nucleotides not matched to a gene: 11. The germline V gene has CDR1 LNHNV and CDR2 YYDKDF (reference sequence). CDR3 nucleotide sequence: TGTGCCACCAGCAGAGATCCTCGGGGACTAGTCGGTAGCACAGATACGCAGTATTTT. It is translated as CATSRDPRGLVGSTDTQYF.

J is TRBJ2-3 and V is TRBV19, with TRBD1 identical over 7 bases. The CDR3 is 13 amino acids. The germline V gene has CDR1 LNHDA and CDR2 SQIVND (reference sequence). J was trimmed by 5 bases and V by 5 bases; bases with no gene match: 4. CDR3 amino acids: CASSVQGEDTQYF. CDR3 sequence (DNA): TGTGCCAGTAGTGTTCAGGGGGAAGATACGCAGTATTTT.

This clone was found a few times. The gene calls are TRBV30 and TRBJ2-5, with 9 bases that match TRBD2. Per germline, CDR1 GTSNPN and CDR2 SVGIG (reference sequence). V trimming: 2 bases; J trimming: 4 bases; junction bases outside the gene matches: 2. This CDR3 region has 13 residues. CDR3 protein: CAWSQAGGETQYF. The CDR3 DNA reads as TGTGCCTGGAGTCAAGCGGGAGGAGAGACCCAGTACTTC.

The chain recombines TRBV2 with TRBJ2-5, with 8 bases identical to TRBD1. V lost 7 bases, J lost 6 bases, and 7 bases stayed unmatched. This CDR3 has 13 residues. CDR1 is SNHLY, CDR2 FYNNEI, per germline. The chain's CDR3 is CASKVDREKTQYF. The CDR3 DNA reads as TGTGCCAGCAAAGTGGACAGGGAGAAGACCCAGTACTTC.

The chain has TRBV29-1 and TRBJ2-1, with D possibly matching TRBD1 (6 bases). Trimming removed 4 bases at V and 4 bases at J, with 14 bases between. CDR3 size: 14 residues. The germline gives CDR1 SQVTM, CDR2 ANQGSEA. The CDR3 reads CSVVGHLRYNEQFF. The CDR3 DNA reads as TGCAGCGTTGTGGGACATCTTCGTTACAATGAGCAGTTCTTC.

The V and J genes are TRBV7-2 and TRBJ2-7; 7 bases are a match to TRBD1. V was clipped by 0 bases and J by 2 bases; unmatched bases: 10. The CDR3 is made up of 17 amino acids. Germline assignment: CDR1 SGHTA and CDR2 FQGNSA. The CDR3 DNA reads TGTGCCAGCAGCTTAGCGTCTGGCCCAGGGGGAGCCTACGAGCAGTACTTC. Translated: CASSLASGPGGAYEQYF. The full variable domain, its missing parts supplied by reference TRBV7-2 and TRBJ2-7, is GAGVSQSPSNKVTEKGKDVELRCDPISGHTALYWYRQSLGQGLEFLIYFQGNSAPDKSGLPSDRFSAERTGGSVSTLTIQRTQQEDSAVYLCASSLASGPGGAYEQYFGPGTRLTVT.

The J gene is TRBJ2-2, the V gene TRBV10-1; 10 bases are shared with TRBD1. Germline CDR1 reads WNHNN; CDR2 reads SYGVQD (reference sequence). The CDR3 is 17 residues long. Unmatched junction bases numbered 5, after V lost 3 bases and J lost 1 base. The CDR3 DNA is TGCGCCAGCAGTGACAGACAGGGGGCCAGGAACACCGGGGAGCTGTTTTTT. It codes for CASSDRQGARNTGELFF.

V is TRBV18 and J is TRBJ1-2; perhaps TRBD1 as D (5 bases). Trimming cost V 5 bases and J 6 bases, with 13 bases left between them. This CDR3 spans 13 amino acids. Germline CDR1 reads KGHSH; CDR2 reads LQKENI. CDR3 nucleotides: TGTGCCAGCTCATTCGGTGAAGGGGATGGCTACACCTTC. Translated, it gives CASSFGEGDGYTF.

The chain employs TRBV14 and TRBJ2-7, with 9 bases matching TRBD1. CDR1 and CDR2 from the germline V gene are SGHDN and FVKESK. Losses at the gene ends were 2 bases for V and 3 bases for J; bases not matched to a gene: 8. This CDR3 contains 16 residues. CDR3 sequence (DNA): TGTGCCAGCAGCCAATCCTCCGGGACAGGGTTCTACGAGCAGTACTTC. Encoded protein: CASSQSSGTGFYEQYF.

This chain links TRBV5-1 with TRBJ2-1; 9 nucleotides line up with TRBD2. The V and J ends lost 4 bases and 7 bases, in that order; junction bases with no gene match: 9. The CDR3 consists of 15 residues. Germline V gene sequence: CDR1 SGHRS, CDR2 YFSETQ. CDR3: CASSAGAGGQNEQFF. The CDR3 nucleotides are TGCGCCAGCAGCGCTGGGGCGGGGGGGCAGAATGAGCAGTTCTTC. Full variable domain (missing parts from reference TRBV5-1 and TRBJ2-1): KAGVTQTPRYLIKTRGQQVTLSCSPISGHRSVSWYQQTPGQGLQFLFEYFSETQRNKGNFPGRFSGRQFSNSRSEMNVSTLELGDSALYLCASSAGAGGQNEQFFGPGTRLTVL.